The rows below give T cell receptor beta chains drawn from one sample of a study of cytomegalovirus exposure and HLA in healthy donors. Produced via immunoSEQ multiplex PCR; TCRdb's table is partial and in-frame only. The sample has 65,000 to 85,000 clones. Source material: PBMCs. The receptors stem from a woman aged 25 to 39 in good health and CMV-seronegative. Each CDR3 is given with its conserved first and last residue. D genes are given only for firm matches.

CASSIGTGVNTEAFF	TGTGCCAGCAGCATTGGGACAGGGGTGAACACTGAAGCTTTCTTT	TRBV5-5	TRBD1	TRBJ1-1
CSVEASGETQYF	TGCAGCGTGGAGGCTAGCGGTGAGACCCAGTACTTC	TRBV29-1	TRBD2	TRBJ2-5
CSVGGGDSTYEQYF	TGCAGCGTTGGGGGGGGAGACTCAACCTACGAGCAGTACTTC	TRBV29-1	TRBD2	TRBJ2-7
CASTSPWSGSYEQYF	TGTGCCAGCACCTCTCCCTGGAGCGGGAGCTACGAGCAGTACTTC	TRBV28	TRBD2	TRBJ2-7
CASSEVARGEANTGELFF	TGTGCCAGCAGTGAAGTTGCCAGGGGGGAAGCGAACACCGGGGAGCTGTTTTTT	TRBV6-1	-	TRBJ2-2
CASTLLPGLQNEKLFF	TGTGCCAGTACCCTCCTCCCGGGACTCCAGAATGAAAAACTGTTTTTT	TRBV19	-	TRBJ1-4
CAISESDSSNQPQHF	TGTGCCATCAGTGAGTCGGACAGTAGCAATCAGCCCCAGCATTTT	TRBV10-3	-	TRBJ1-5
CASSYTYGGLGNTIYF	TGCGCCAGCAGCTACACTTACGGGGGGCTCGGAAACACCATATATTTT	TRBV5-1	-	TRBJ1-3
CASSVQGKVSGNTIYF	TGTGCCAGCTCAGTACAGGGGAAGGTCTCTGGAAACACCATATATTTT	TRBV18	TRBD1	TRBJ1-3
CASSPGLAGELSDNEQFF	TGTGCCAGCAGTCCGGGACTAGCGGGAGAACTCTCCGACAATGAGCAGTTCTTC	TRBV25-1	TRBD2	TRBJ2-1
CASSSGLAYEQYF	TGTGCCAGCAGCTCGGGACTAGCCTACGAGCAGTACTTC	TRBV5-6	TRBD2	TRBJ2-7
CASSWGERSEQYF	TGTGCCAGCAGCTGGGGGGAAAGGTCCGAGCAGTACTTC	TRBV5-4	-	TRBJ2-7
CASTLGGYGYTF	TGTGCCAGCACATTAGGCGGCTATGGCTACACCTTC	TRBV2	-	TRBJ1-2
CASTTGDESTDKQYF	TGTGCCAGTACTACGGGGGACGAAAGCACAGATAAGCAGTATTTT	TRBV19	-	TRBJ2-3
CSARGVGTGELFF	TGCAGCGCCCGGGGGGTTGGCACCGGGGAGCTGTTTTTT	TRBV29-1	TRBD2	TRBJ2-2
CASSGAGQYNQPQHF	TGTGCCAGCTCCGGGGCCGGACAGTACAATCAGCCCCAGCATTTT	TRBV18	-	TRBJ1-5
CASSVGEGRGNTIYF	TGTGCCAGCAGCGTCGGGGAGGGCAGGGGAAACACCATATATTTT	TRBV9	-	TRBJ1-3
CAWSTVYEQYF	TGTGCCTGGTCAACGGTCTACGAGCAGTACTTC	TRBV30	-	TRBJ2-7
CASSLGFSSGGYEQYF	TGTGCCAGCAGCTTGGGCTTTTCTAGCGGGGGCTACGAGCAGTACTTC	TRBV5-5	TRBD2	TRBJ2-7
CASSPRDRGYEQYF	TGTGCCAGCAGCCCCCGGGACAGGGGCTACGAGCAGTACTTC	TRBV5-4	TRBD1	TRBJ2-7
CASSLGGSRSDNEQFF	TGTGCCAGCAGCTTGGGCGGGAGTCGGTCCGACAATGAGCAGTTCTTC	TRBV7-9	TRBD2	TRBJ2-1
CASSPGLGLDNEQFF	TGTGCCAGCAGCCCGGGACTAGGCCTCGACAATGAGCAGTTCTTC	TRBV7-9	TRBD2	TRBJ2-1
CASSARQGANSPLHF	TGTGCCAGCAGCGCGAGACAGGGGGCTAATTCACCCCTCCACTTT	TRBV5-6	TRBD1	TRBJ1-6
CASSEGRLLSDTQYF	TGTGCCAGCAGTGAAGGGAGGTTGTTGTCAGATACGCAGTATTTT	TRBV2	-	TRBJ2-3
CASNAGTPNSPLHF	TGTGCCAGCAACGCCGGGACACCCAATTCACCCCTCCACTTT	TRBV27	-	TRBJ1-6
CASSDTGLEAFF	TGTGCCAGCAGTGACACGGGACTTGAAGCTTTCTTT	TRBV2	-	TRBJ1-1
CASSLTSYEQYF	TGTGCCAGCAGCTTGACTAGCTACGAGCAGTACTTC	TRBV7-9	-	TRBJ2-7
CASQGFNEQFF	TGTGCCAGCCAGGGGTTTAATGAGCAGTTCTTC	TRBV6-5	-	TRBJ2-1
CASSMGDSEQYF	TGTGCCAGTAGTATGGGGGACAGCGAGCAGTACTTC	TRBV19	TRBD1	TRBJ2-7
CASASSGRYEQYF	TGTGCCAGCGCCAGCAGCGGTAGATACGAGCAGTACTTC	TRBV7-9	-	TRBJ2-7
CASASGSSGSGETQYF	TGCGCCAGCGCTTCCGGGAGTAGCGGGAGTGGAGAGACCCAGTACTTC	TRBV5-1	TRBD2	TRBJ2-5
CASNNGEGNGYTF	TGTGCCAGCAATAACGGGGAGGGCAATGGCTACACCTTC	TRBV2	-	TRBJ1-2
CASRTLNEQFF	TGTGCCAGCAGGACTTTAAATGAGCAGTTCTTC	TRBV7-9	-	TRBJ2-1
CAWSAFTGTSYNEQFF	TGTGCCTGGAGTGCCTTCACAGGGACATCCTACAATGAGCAGTTCTTC	TRBV30	-	TRBJ2-1
CASSAQGAEGDTQYF	TGTGCCAGCAGCGCACAGGGGGCGGAGGGAGATACGCAGTATTTT	TRBV9	TRBD1	TRBJ2-3
CASSTGTGYVGTEAFF	TGTGCCAGCAGCACCGGGACAGGGTACGTTGGTACTGAAGCTTTCTTT	TRBV14	TRBD1	TRBJ1-1
CASSQGQLKNQPQHF	TGCGCCAGCAGCCAAGGACAGCTTAAAAATCAGCCCCAGCATTTT	TRBV4-1	-	TRBJ1-5
CASSYDRVGYEQYF	TGTGCCAGCAGTTACGACAGGGTGGGGTACGAGCAGTACTTC	TRBV6-5	TRBD1	TRBJ2-7
CASSAGVQETQYF	TGTGCCAGCTCGGCGGGGGTTCAAGAGACCCAGTACTTC	TRBV18	TRBD2	TRBJ2-5
CASRGQVLSYEQYF	TGTGCCAGCAGAGGACAGGTTTTGTCTTACGAGCAGTACTTC	TRBV11-2	TRBD1	TRBJ2-7
CASSLWREVNTEAFF	TGTGCCAGCAGTTTATGGAGGGAAGTGAACACTGAAGCTTTCTTT	TRBV28	-	TRBJ1-1
CASSLAASNQPQHF	TGTGCCAGCAGTTTAGCGGCTAGCAATCAGCCCCAGCATTTT	TRBV27	-	TRBJ1-5
CSHSGRGYEQYF	TGTTCCCATAGCGGGAGAGGCTACGAGCAGTACTTC	TRBV6-5	TRBD2	TRBJ2-7
CASSLSPGQGSYEQYF	TGTGCCAGCAGTTTAAGCCCGGGACAGGGGTCCTACGAGCAGTACTTC	TRBV27	TRBD1	TRBJ2-7
CASSPTGGQGKNEQFF	TGTGCCAGCAGCCCTACGGGAGGACAGGGAAAAAATGAGCAGTTCTTC	TRBV7-9	-	TRBJ2-1
CASSLSQESPLHF	TGTGCCAGCAGCCTATCCCAGGAATCACCCCTCCACTTT	TRBV4-2	-	TRBJ1-6
CASGTARGPYEQYF	TGTGCCAGCGGGACTGCGAGGGGTCCCTACGAGCAGTACTTC	TRBV7-9	-	TRBJ2-7
CASSGLARYEQYF	TGTGCCAGCAGTGGACTAGCGCGCTACGAGCAGTACTTC	TRBV28	TRBD2	TRBJ2-7
CASSSGTSGPKGSFF	TGTGCCAGCAGCTCCGGGACTAGCGGGCCCAAGGGGTCGTTCTTC	TRBV11-3	TRBD2	TRBJ2-1
CASSLIQWGRNSPLHF	TGTGCCAGCAGCTTAATTCAATGGGGCAGAAATTCACCCCTCCACTTT	TRBV7-9	-	TRBJ1-6
CATRGEAGVEAFF	TGTGCCACCAGGGGGGAAGCAGGGGTGGAAGCTTTCTTT	TRBV15	-	TRBJ1-1
CASSLSAGGSYNEQFF	TGTGCCAGTAGTCTCTCAGCGGGGGGCAGCTACAATGAGCAGTTCTTC	TRBV19	TRBD2	TRBJ2-1
CASSSPDRNYGYTF	TGTGCCAGCAGCAGTCCAGACAGAAACTATGGCTACACCTTC	TRBV5-6	-	TRBJ1-2
CASSPPGKADTEAFF	TGTGCCAGCAGTCCGCCGGGGAAGGCGGACACTGAAGCTTTCTTT	TRBV2	-	TRBJ1-1